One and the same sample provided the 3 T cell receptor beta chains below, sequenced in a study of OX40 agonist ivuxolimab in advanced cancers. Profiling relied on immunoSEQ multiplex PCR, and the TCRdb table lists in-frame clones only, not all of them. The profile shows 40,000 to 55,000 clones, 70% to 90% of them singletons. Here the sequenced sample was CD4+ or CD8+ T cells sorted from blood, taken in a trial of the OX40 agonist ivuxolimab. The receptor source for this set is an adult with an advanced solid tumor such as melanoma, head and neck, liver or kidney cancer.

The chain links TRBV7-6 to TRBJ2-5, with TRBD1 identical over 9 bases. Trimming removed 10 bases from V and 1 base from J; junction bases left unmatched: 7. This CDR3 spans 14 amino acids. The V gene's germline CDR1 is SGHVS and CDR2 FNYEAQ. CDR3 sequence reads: CANGRTGVQETQYF. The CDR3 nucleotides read TGTGCCAACGGTAGGACAGGGGTCCAAGAGACCCAGTACTTC. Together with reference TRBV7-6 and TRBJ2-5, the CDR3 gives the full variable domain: GAGVSQSPRYKVTKRGQDVALRCDPISGHVSLYWYRQALGQGPEFLTYFNYEAQQDKSGLPNDRFSAERPEGSISTLTIQRTEQRDSAMYRCANGRTGVQETQYFGPGTRLLVL.

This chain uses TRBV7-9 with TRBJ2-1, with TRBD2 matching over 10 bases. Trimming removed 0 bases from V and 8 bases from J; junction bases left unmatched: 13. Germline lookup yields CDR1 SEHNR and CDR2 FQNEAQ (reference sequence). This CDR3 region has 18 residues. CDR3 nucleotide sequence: TGTGCCAGCAGCTTAGCGCTAGCGGGAGTCGATTTAGCCTATGAGCAGTTCTTC. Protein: CASSLALAGVDLAYEQFF.

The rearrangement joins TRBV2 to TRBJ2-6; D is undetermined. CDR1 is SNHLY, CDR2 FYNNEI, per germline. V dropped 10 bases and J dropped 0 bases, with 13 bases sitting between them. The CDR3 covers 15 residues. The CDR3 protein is CATPALDSGANVLTF. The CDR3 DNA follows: TGTGCCACCCCGGCCCTTGACTCTGGGGCCAACGTCCTGACTTTC. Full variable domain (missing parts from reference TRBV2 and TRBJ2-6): EPEVTQTPSHQVTQMGQEVILRCVPISNHLYFYWYRQILGQKVEFLVSFYNNEISEKSEIFDDQFSVERPDGSNFTLKIRSTKLEDSAMYFCATPALDSGANVLTFGAGSRLTVL.